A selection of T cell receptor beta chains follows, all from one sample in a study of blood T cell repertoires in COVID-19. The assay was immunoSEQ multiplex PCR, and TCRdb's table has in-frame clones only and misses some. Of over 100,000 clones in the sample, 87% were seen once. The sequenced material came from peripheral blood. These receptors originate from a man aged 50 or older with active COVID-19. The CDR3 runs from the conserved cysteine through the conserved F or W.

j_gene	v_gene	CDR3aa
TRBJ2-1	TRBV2	CASSYRQGTEQFF
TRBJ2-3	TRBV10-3	CAISGPGLAGGDTQYF
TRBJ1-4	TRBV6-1	CASSENRPNEKLFF
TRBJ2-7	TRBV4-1	CASSRTSGGYEQYF
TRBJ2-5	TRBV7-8	CASSLVRRYQETQYF
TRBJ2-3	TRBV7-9	CASSPTGSTDTQYF
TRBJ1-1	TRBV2	CASRTGWNTEAFF
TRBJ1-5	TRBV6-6	CASGRRTDSNQPQHF
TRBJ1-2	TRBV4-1	CASSQKSGGYGYTF
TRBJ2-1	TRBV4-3	CASSHGGSSYNEQFF
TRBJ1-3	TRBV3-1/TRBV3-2	CASSHLSSGNTIYF
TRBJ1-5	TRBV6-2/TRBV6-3	CASSYIGGQPQHF
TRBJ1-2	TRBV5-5	CASSQGTALSPSYTF
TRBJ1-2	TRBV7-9	CASSATGGASNYGYTF
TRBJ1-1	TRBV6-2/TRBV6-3	CASSTQGRGNTEAFF
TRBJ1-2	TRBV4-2	CASSQVWGEDYGYTF
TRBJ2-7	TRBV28	CASSPLPSGGYEQYF
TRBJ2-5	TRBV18	CASSQTDYQETQYF
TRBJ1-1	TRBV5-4	CASSDPKTGKTEAFF
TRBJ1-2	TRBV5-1	CASSLDSRRGSHGYTF
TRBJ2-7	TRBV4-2	CASSQEGTVAYEQYF
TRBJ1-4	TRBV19	CASSIPGIREKLFF
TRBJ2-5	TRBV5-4	CASSFGGAGQETQYF
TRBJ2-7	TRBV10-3	CAISARLAGETYEQYF
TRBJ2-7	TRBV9	CASSRTSNPTYEQYF
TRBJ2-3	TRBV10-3	CAITGGQTDTQYF
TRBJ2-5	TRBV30	CAWSAPGGRRRTQYF
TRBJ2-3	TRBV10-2	CASSASGGLPLFPDTQYF
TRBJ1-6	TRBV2	CASKGQSNSPLHF
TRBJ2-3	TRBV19	CASFPTGGRPDTQYF
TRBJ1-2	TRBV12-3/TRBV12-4	CASSGTAYGYTF